Listed here are 15 T cell receptor beta chains from one sample, sequenced in a study of beta chain features in type 1 diabetes. The investigators reverse transcribed all of the isolated RNA, so they sequenced expressed TCRB transcripts. Measured with immunoSEQ multiplex PCR; TCRdb has only the in-frame clones, and not every one. The sample carries roughly 230,000 clones, 9.6% recorded once. The sequenced sample consisted of naive CD4+ T cells from blood. The receptors shown here come from a woman under 30 in good health.

DNA for the CDR3: TGTGCCAGCAGTGTCTTGCGGGGGGGCCCAAATGAGCAGTTCTTC. Its protein product is CASSVLRGGPNEQFF. This rearrangement joins TRBV2 to TRBJ2-1; 9 bases are a match to TRBD2. The CDR3 spans 15 residues. Germline lookup yields CDR1 SNHLY and CDR2 FYNNEI. The V gene end was trimmed by 4 bases and the J gene end by 7 bases; junction bases not matched to a gene: 8.

The gene calls are TRBV7-3 and TRBJ2-2, with 7 bases that match TRBD1. CDR3 length: 15 amino acids. CDR1 and CDR2 (germline): SGHTA, FQGTGA. V was clipped by 5 bases and J by 1 base; unmatched bases: 4. CDR3 nucleotide sequence: TGTGCCAGCAGCACGGACAGGCTGAACACCGGGGAGCTGTTTTTT. Its translation is CASSTDRLNTGELFF.

This clone turned up a few times. The chain uses TRBV5-4 and TRBJ1-1; 9 nucleotides agree with TRBD1. Looked up from germline, CDR1 is SGHNT and CDR2 is YYREEE (reference sequence). The CDR3 spans 14 residues. Trimming cost V 4 bases and J 2 bases; bases outside gene matches: 3. This CDR3 is CASSTGQGNTEAFF. CDR3 sequence (DNA): TGTGCCAGCAGCACGGGACAGGGCAACACTGAAGCTTTCTTT.

This clone came up a few times. This chain uses TRBV5-4 with TRBJ2-5; 8 nucleotides line up with TRBD1. With V trimmed by 7 bases and J by 3 bases, 5 bases remained unmatched. CDR1 and CDR2 (germline): SGHNT, YYREEE (reference sequence). The CDR3 runs 13 residues. CDR3 amino acids: CASCYRGEETQYF. The CDR3, as DNA: TGTGCCAGCTGTTACAGGGGGGAAGAGACCCAGTACTTC.

This clone has a handful of counts. This chain uses TRBV7-9 with TRBJ2-1; the match to TRBD2 covers 11 bases. This CDR3 contains 15 residues. After removal of 5 bases from V and 3 bases from J, the junction contained 3 bases not matched to a gene. Germline V gives CDR1 SEHNR, CDR2 FQNEAQ (reference sequence). This chain's CDR3 is CASSIGTSGYNEQFF. The CDR3 DNA follows: TGTGCCAGCAGCATCGGGACTAGCGGCTACAATGAGCAGTTCTTC.

This clone was seen a few times. The chain couples TRBV5-6 to TRBJ2-5; possibly TRBD2 for D (6 bases). The CDR3 loop spans 18 amino acids. V lost 3 bases and J 1 base, leaving 22 bases between the germline ends. CDR1 is SGHDT, CDR2 YYEEEE, per germline. CDR3 amino acids: CASSSGEIGVLFQETQYF. The CDR3 DNA is TGTGCCAGCAGCTCGGGGGAAATAGGGGTACTCTTCCAAGAGACCCAGTACTTC.

This clone has more than one count but fewer than ten. The J gene is TRBJ1-4, the V gene TRBV5-6; unclear D gene. The CDR3 extends over 14 amino acids. With 1 base removed from V and 8 bases from J, the gap between germline ends came to 12 bases. CDR1 and CDR2 from the germline V gene are SGHDT and YYEEEE. In DNA, the CDR3 is TGTGCCAGCAGCTTGTACACGGGAGGGGAAAAACTGTTTTTT. Protein: CASSLYTGGEKLFF.

This sequence joins TRBV18 and TRBJ2-7; 7 positions agree with TRBD1. The CDR3 covers 14 residues. From germline, CDR1 is KGHSH and CDR2 LQKENI. The V and J ends lost 3 bases and 5 bases, in that order; junction bases with no gene match: 7. The CDR3 sequence: CASSPRQGLDEQYF. In DNA form, the CDR3 reads TGTGCCAGCTCACCGAGACAGGGCCTGGACGAGCAGTACTTC.

The V call is TRBV18, the J call TRBJ2-5, with 7 bases identical to TRBD1. Germline V gene sequence: CDR1 KGHSH, CDR2 LQKENI. The ends lost 2 bases at V and 3 bases at J; junction bases unmatched: 6. This CDR3 spans 15 amino acids. CDR3 protein: CASSPTGAMEETQYF. The CDR3 region has the DNA TGTGCCAGCTCACCAACAGGGGCTATGGAAGAGACCCAGTACTTC.

The sample holds a few counts of this clone. Other DNA sequences within the sample encode an identical CDR3. The rearrangement joins TRBV5-1 to TRBJ2-7; D ambiguous. The V end lost 3 bases, the J end lost 3 bases, and 7 bases lay between the germline ends. The germline gives CDR1 SGHRS, CDR2 YFSETQ. The CDR3 length is 12 residues. This CDR3 is CASSSSSYEQYF. CDR3 DNA: TGCGCCAGCAGCTCTTCGAGCTACGAGCAGTACTTC.

This rearrangement joins TRBV5-1 to TRBJ2-6; TRBD1 matches 11 bases. In germline, CDR1 is SGHRS, CDR2 YFSETQ. The V segment lost 3 bases and the J segment 2 bases; nucleotides outside the gene matches: 10. The CDR3 loop spans 19 amino acids. DNA for the CDR3: TGCGCCAGCAGCTCCAGGACAGGGGGCGCAGGAACTGGGGCCAACGTCCTGACTTTC. Its translation: CASSSRTGGAGTGANVLTF.

This clone has more than one count but fewer than ten. This chain links TRBV6-4 with TRBJ2-6, with D maybe TRBD2 (6 bases). Per germline, CDR1 MRHNA and CDR2 SNTAGT. V was pared by 2 bases and J by 1 base, with 6 bases between. The CDR3 contains 15 residues. This chain's CDR3 is CASSDGGSGANVLTF. In DNA, the CDR3 is TGTGCCAGCAGTGACGGGGGGTCTGGGGCCAACGTCCTGACTTTC.

The chain employs TRBV10-3 and TRBJ2-2; 8 nucleotides agree with TRBD1. The CDR3 extends over 15 amino acids. The V gene's germline CDR1 is ENHRY and CDR2 SYGVKD. With V trimmed by 4 bases and J by 6 bases, 7 bases remained unmatched. CDR3 DNA: TGTGCCATCAGTGGGACAGGGTCGGGAGCCGGGGAGCTGTTTTTT. Residues: CAISGTGSGAGELFF.

On this clone itself: A clone one base away is much larger, so this may be a read error. This chain connects TRBV19 to TRBJ2-3; 8 bases match TRBD1. CDR3 size: 14 residues. Losses at the gene ends were 6 bases for V and 1 base for J; bases not matched to a gene: 3. CDR1 is LNHDA and CDR2 is SQIVND in the germline V gene (reference sequence). The CDR3 region is CASSRTGRTDTQYF. As DNA, the CDR3 is TGTGCCAGTAGCCGGACAGGGCGCACAGATACGCAGTATTTT.

This clone was observed a handful of times. The rearrangement joins TRBV28 to TRBJ1-1, with D possibly TRBD1 on 5 matching bases. Deletions cut 3 bases from V and 6 bases from J, with 11 bases between. Germline CDR1 is MDHEN and CDR2 is SYDVKM. The CDR3 contains 13 residues. The CDR3 coding sequence is TGTGCCAGCAGTTTTTCGGGAGGGGCTGAAGCTTTCTTT. It specifies CASSFSGGAEAFF.